These 28 T cell receptor beta chains were sequenced from one sample in a study of identical twins. In TCRdb, the 5' RACE reads were re-called with MiXCR into one record per CDR3 protein. The data hold hundreds of thousands of distinct CDR3 sequences, with 20% to 25% observed a single time. These data also formed part of another study, on yellow fever vaccine responses in identical twins.

Sequencing used CD4+ T cells sorted from blood. The receptors here all came from a woman in her late teens or twenties in good health.

This clonotype has just a few counts. The chain couples TRBV5-1 to TRBJ2-1; 7 bases map to TRBD2. This CDR3 region has 19 residues. The germline V gene encodes CDR1 SGHRS and CDR2 YFSETQ. V lost 3 bases to trimming and J lost 0 bases; unmatched junction nucleotides: 15. This CDR3 is CASSSPPGEGMGSYNEQFF. For the CDR3, the DNA is TGCGCCAGCAGCTCCCCCCCGGGGGAGGGTATGGGCTCCTACAATGAGCAGTTCTTC.

This clonotype was counted only a few times. The chain carries TRBV12-3 or TRBV12-4 and TRBJ1-1; no clear D. Between the trimmed V and J ends, which lost 4 bases and 4 bases, there was a span of 16 bases. There are 15 residues in the CDR3. The CDR3 DNA sequence: TGTGCCAGCAGTTCCACTGTCTTCTGGGGCACTGAAGCTTTCTTT. As protein: CASSSTVFWGTEAFF.

This clonotype has just a few counts. This chain connects TRBV7-9 to TRBJ1-1; possible D gene TRBD1, 5 bases. The CDR3 length is 15 residues. The germline V gene has CDR1 SEHNR and CDR2 FQNEAQ (reference sequence). V gave up 2 bases and J gave up 4 bases, with 14 bases separating them. The CDR3 nucleotides read TGTGCCAGCAGCTTATTTCTGGTCGGGGGCACTGAAGCTTTCTTT. It is translated as CASSLFLVGGTEAFF.

As for this clonotype: The junction and the germline gene differ at one end; a read error may be behind it. V is TRBV5-1 and J is TRBJ2-1; 7 nucleotides match TRBD1. Looked up from germline, CDR1 is SGHRS and CDR2 is YFSETQ. The CDR3 sequence is 14 residues long. The CDR3 spells CASGFRQGYNEQFF. CDR3 bases: TGCGCCAGCGGCTTCCGACAGGGCTACAATGAGCAGTTCTTC.

This chain links TRBV20-1 with TRBJ1-4, with D perhaps TRBD1 (5 bases). Trimming removed 6 bases from V and 10 bases from J, with 12 bases in between. CDR1 is DFQATT and CDR2 is SNEGSKA in the germline V gene (reference sequence). The CDR3 is 11 amino acids. CDR3 coding DNA: TGCAGTGCCCGAGCGGGGGGAAAACTGTTTTTT. Its protein is CSARAGGKLFF.

There are a few counts of this clonotype. The J gene is TRBJ2-1, the V gene TRBV12-3 or TRBV12-4, with 7 nucleotides matching TRBD1. The CDR3 extends over 15 amino acids. Trimming removed 6 bases from V and 6 bases from J; junction bases left unmatched: 11. CDR3 region: CASSHLTTGFNEQFF. The CDR3 nucleotides read TGTGCCAGCAGCCACCTCACGACAGGGTTCAATGAGCAGTTCTTC.

The V and J genes are TRBV12-3 or TRBV12-4 and TRBJ2-5; D remains unclear. V was trimmed by 7 bases and J by 2 bases, leaving 11 bases between them. CDR3 length: 13 residues. CDR3: CASNLGLQETQYF. The CDR3 DNA reads as TGTGCCAGCAACTTAGGGTTACAAGAGACCCAGTACTTC.

The J gene is TRBJ2-4, the V gene TRBV3-1, with 11 bases identical to TRBD2. With 4 bases clipped from V and 3 bases from J, the junction kept 11 bases outside the gene matches. This CDR3 is 18 amino acids long. The germline V gene has CDR1 LGHDT and CDR2 YNNKEL (reference sequence). CDR3: CASSLEIAGGHDKNIQYF. The CDR3 coding sequence is TGTGCCAGCAGCCTAGAGATAGCGGGAGGGCACGACAAAAACATTCAGTACTTC.

There are a few counts of this clonotype. The J gene is TRBJ2-1, the V gene TRBV3-1; D is undetermined. V gave up 7 bases and J gave up 5 bases, with 9 bases separating them. The CDR3 runs 12 residues. In germline, CDR1 is LGHDT, CDR2 YNNKEL (reference sequence). This CDR3 is CASTTYNNEQFF. The CDR3 DNA is TGTGCCAGCACAACCTATAACAATGAGCAGTTCTTC.

This clonotype has only a few counts. The chain is built from TRBV4-2 and TRBJ2-3, with D maybe TRBD1 (6 bases). The V and J ends lost 5 bases and 8 bases respectively, with 17 bases between them. The CDR3 sequence is 14 residues long. The germline gives CDR1 LGHNA, CDR2 YNFKEQ. For the CDR3, the DNA is TGTGCCAGCAGCAGTACAGGGAGCCGGGGTACGCAGTATTTT. This translates into CASSSTGSRGTQYF.

The gene calls are TRBV4-1 and TRBJ2-4, with 10 bases fitting TRBD2. This CDR3 contains 16 residues. Losses at the gene ends were 2 bases for V and 1 base for J; bases not matched to a gene: 2. Germline V gene lookup returns CDR1 MGHRA and CDR2 YSYEKL. CDR3 sequence (DNA): TGCGCCAGCAGCCAAACTAGCGGGGTGGCCAAAAACATTCAGTACTTC. The encoded protein is CASSQTSGVAKNIQYF.

This clonotype occurred many times. The chain carries TRBV7-3 and TRBJ2-2, with unresolved D. The germline CDR1 and CDR2 sequences are SGHTA and FQGTGA. Trimming took 2 bases from V and 2 from J, leaving 6 bases between them. The CDR3 has 14 amino acids. The CDR3 coding sequence is TGTGCCAGCAGCTTATTTCCAAACACCGGGGAGCTGTTTTTT. Protein: CASSLFPNTGELFF. The whole variable domain, remainder taken from reference TRBV7-3 and TRBJ2-2, is GAGVSQTPSNKVTEKGKYVELRCDPISGHTALYWYRQSLGQGPEFLIYFQGTGAADDSGLPNDRFFAVRPEGSVSTLKIQRTERGDSAVYLCASSLFPNTGELFFGEGSRLTVL.

The V and J genes are TRBV27 and TRBJ2-1, with D possibly matching TRBD1 (5 bases). The CDR3 spans 16 residues. Germline V gene sequence: CDR1 MNHEY, CDR2 SMNVEV (reference sequence). V lost 1 base, J lost 0 bases, and 10 bases lay in between. CDR3 bases: TGTGCCAGCAGTTTATACCAGGGTAGCTCCTACAATGAGCAGTTCTTC. This translates into CASSLYQGSSYNEQFF.

The chain has TRBV3-1 and TRBJ2-2, with D tentatively TRBD2 (6 bases). This CDR3 region has 12 residues. CDR1 LGHDT and CDR2 YNNKEL come from the germline V gene (reference sequence). V shed 4 bases and J shed 9 bases, with 9 bases lying between them. Here the CDR3 reads CASSRTSWELFF. The CDR3 DNA sequence: TGTGCCAGCAGCCGAACTAGCTGGGAGCTGTTTTTT.

There are a few counts of this clonotype. This rearrangement joins TRBV14 to TRBJ2-1; D is ambiguous. Germline values: CDR1 SGHDN, CDR2 FVKESK. V was clipped by 1 base and J by 0 bases, with 13 bases between them. CDR3 length: 17 residues. CDR3 nucleotides: TGTGCCAGCAGCCAAGTGTCCGGGCGGAGCTCCTACAATGAGCAGTTCTTC. It specifies CASSQVSGRSSYNEQFF.

V is TRBV29-1 and J is TRBJ1-1; D is perhaps TRBD1 (6 bases). Trimming took 8 bases from V and 2 from J, leaving 15 bases between them. This CDR3 has 13 residues. CDR1 and CDR2 from the germline V gene are SQVTM and ANQGSEA. For the CDR3, the DNA is TGCAGCTCAAGGGGACACTCTAACACTGAAGCTTTCTTT. Protein sequence: CSSRGHSNTEAFF.

The CDR3 here is CSVRTATYEQYV. The CDR3 DNA reads TGCAGCGTTCGGACGGCTACCTACGAGCAGTACGTC. J is TRBJ2-7 and V is TRBV29-1; no clear D gene. This CDR3 region has 12 residues. The germline V gene has CDR1 SQVTM and CDR2 ANQGSEA. V was trimmed by 5 bases and J by 2 bases, leaving 10 bases between them.

This clonotype was counted between two and nine times. This chain links TRBV7-3 with TRBJ2-3, with TRBD2 matching over 12 bases. The CDR3 is 16 residues long. V trimming: 5 bases; J trimming: 2 bases; junction bases outside the gene matches: 5. Germline loops: CDR1 SGHTA, CDR2 FQGTGA. CDR3 in amino acids: CASSVGLAGLTDTQYF. In DNA, the CDR3 is TGTGCCAGCAGCGTGGGACTAGCGGGTCTCACAGATACGCAGTATTTT.

The chain has TRBV7-9 and TRBJ2-1, with D perhaps being TRBD1 or TRBD2 (5 bases each). Trimming cost V 4 bases and J 6 bases, with 13 bases left between them. CDR3 length: 14 residues. Germline values: CDR1 SEHNR, CDR2 FQNEAQ (reference sequence). For the CDR3, the DNA is TGTGCCAGCAGCTGGGGACCCCGGGGCAATGAGCAGTTCTTC. Protein sequence: CASSWGPRGNEQFF.

This clonotype was seen a few times. The chain couples TRBV5-1 to TRBJ1-1; a weak D match, TRBD1 (6 bases). The CDR3 is 17 amino acids. The ends were cut back, 2 bases at V and 0 bases at J, with 17 bases in the middle. Germline values: CDR1 SGHRS, CDR2 YFSETQ. CDR3: CASSFSGQSRLNTEAFF. DNA of the CDR3: TGCGCCAGCAGCTTTTCTGGACAGAGCCGTCTGAACACTGAAGCTTTCTTT.

This clonotype is a singleton in its sample. The CDR3 loop reads CASSRYSGSLSGSYNEQFF. The DNA of the CDR3 is TGCGCCAGCAGCCGTTATAGCGGGAGCTTGTCCGGCTCCTACAATGAGCAGTTCTTC. The V gene is TRBV4-1, the J gene TRBJ2-1; TRBD2 aligns across 9 bases. V shed 4 bases and J 0 bases; nucleotides not matched to a gene: 13. From germline, CDR1 is MGHRA and CDR2 YSYEKL. The CDR3 has 19 residues.

J is TRBJ2-3 and V is TRBV2; D gene ambiguous. CDR1 is SNHLY, CDR2 FYNNEI, per germline. The length of the CDR3 is 14 residues. Trimming took 4 bases from V and 0 from J, leaving 8 bases between them. CDR3 sequence (DNA): TGTGCCAGCAGTGGGGATTTTAGCACAGATACGCAGTATTTT. Protein: CASSGDFSTDTQYF.

The chain uses TRBV2 and TRBJ1-5, with D uncertain. Trimming took off 4 bases at V and 3 bases at J, with 13 bases between the two ends. Germline V gene sequence: CDR1 SNHLY, CDR2 FYNNEI. CDR3 size: 15 residues. The CDR3 DNA sequence: TGTGCCAGCAGTGTTGGTAGGCAGATCAATCAGCCCCAGCATTTT. It specifies CASSVGRQINQPQHF. The whole variable domain, filled in from reference TRBV2 and TRBJ1-5, reads EPEVTQTPSHQVTQMGQEVILRCVPISNHLYFYWYRQILGQKVEFLVSFYNNEISEKSEIFDDQFSVERPDGSNFTLKIRSTKLEDSAMYFCASSVGRQINQPQHFGDGTRLSIL.

The genes are TRBV12-3 or TRBV12-4 and TRBJ1-5, with a weak D call TRBD1 (5 bases). The CDR3 has 15 amino acids. The ends were cut back, 1 base at V and 5 bases at J, with 12 bases in the middle. The DNA of the CDR3 is TGTGCCAGCAGTTTAGGTGGCCGGGGACATCAGCCCCAGCATTTT. It yields the protein CASSLGGRGHQPQHF.

This chain connects TRBV10-3 to TRBJ2-1, with 12 bases lining up with TRBD2. Trimming removed 4 bases from V and 2 bases from J; junction bases left unmatched: 12. CDR3 size: 19 residues. Germline CDR1 reads ENHRY; CDR2 reads SYGVKD. CDR3 protein: CAISGSEALAGGAYNEQFF. The CDR3 DNA reads TGTGCCATCAGTGGAAGTGAAGCACTAGCGGGGGGCGCCTACAATGAGCAGTTCTTC.

This clonotype was seen a handful of times. This chain connects TRBV9 to TRBJ2-7; 9 bases match TRBD2. Germline CDR1 and CDR2: SGDLS and YYNGEE. The trim removed 0 bases at V and 7 bases at J, leaving 8 bases unmatched. The CDR3 totals 15 residues. CDR3 sequence reads: CASSVAASGIREQYF. The CDR3 bases are TGTGCCAGCAGCGTAGCGGCTAGCGGGATCCGAGAGCAGTACTTC.

This clonotype was seen repeatedly, ten times or more. The chain couples TRBV6-5 to TRBJ2-7; D not resolved. CDR1 and CDR2 from the germline V gene are MNHEY and SVGAGI. Trimming removed 0 bases from V and 0 bases from J, with 6 bases in between. CDR3 length: 14 residues. CDR3 bases: TGTGCCAGCAGTTACTCCCGAGACTCCTACGAGCAGTACTTC. This translates into CASSYSRDSYEQYF.

This clonotype has just a few counts. This chain uses TRBV20-1 with TRBJ2-2; 7 bases are a match to TRBD2. Trimming took 3 bases from V and 4 from J; bases not matched to a gene: 8. The length of the CDR3 is 15 residues. The germline gives CDR1 DFQATT, CDR2 SNEGSKA (reference sequence). CDR3 region: CSASRRERSTGELFF. The CDR3 DNA reads as TGCAGTGCTAGTAGGCGGGAGAGGTCCACCGGGGAGCTGTTTTTT.